The clone carrying this TCR beta chain was recorded once. Its antigen is undetermined. The naive CD8 fraction comprised CD45RO-negative cells positively selected for CCR7 and excluded terminally differentiated effector memory CD45RA+ cells. This sample is part of a study of shared clonotypes between healthy human individuals. V lost 6 bases, J lost 4 bases, and 9 bases stayed unmatched. CDR1 is PRHDT, CDR2 FYEKMQ, per germline (reference sequence). The CDR3 is 15 amino acids. Only in-frame clones appear in the TCRdb table, and some are missing; sequencing was by immunoSEQ multiplex PCR. Of about 820,000 clones listed, approximately 92% were seen once; the top ten hold less than 25%. The study's findings and limits: Naive subsets tended to show greater estimated richness than memory subsets.

The chain uses TRBV13 and TRBJ1-3, with 7 positions matching TRBD1. This sequence was found in a man aged 25-45 years in good health. Material: naive CD8+ T cells sorted from blood. CDR3 region: CASSYFGTEGNTIYF. CDR3 nucleotides: TGTGCCAGCAGTTATTTCGGGACAGAGGGAAACACCATATATTTT. Full variable domain (remainder filled in from reference TRBV13 and TRBJ1-3): AAGVIQSPRHLIKEKRETATLKCYPIPRHDTVYWYQQGPGQDPQFLISFYEKMQSDKGSIPDRFSAQQFSDYHSELNMSSLELGDSALYFCASSYFGTEGNTIYFGEGSWLTVV.